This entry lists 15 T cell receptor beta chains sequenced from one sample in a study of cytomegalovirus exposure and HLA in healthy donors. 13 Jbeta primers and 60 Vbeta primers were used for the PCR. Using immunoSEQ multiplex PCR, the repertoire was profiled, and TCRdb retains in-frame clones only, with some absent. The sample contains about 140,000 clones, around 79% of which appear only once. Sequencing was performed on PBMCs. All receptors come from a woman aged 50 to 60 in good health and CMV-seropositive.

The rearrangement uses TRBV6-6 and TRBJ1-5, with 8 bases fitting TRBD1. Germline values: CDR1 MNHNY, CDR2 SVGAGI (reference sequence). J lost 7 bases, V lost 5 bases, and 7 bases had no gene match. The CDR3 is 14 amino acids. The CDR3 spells CASSGGQGSQPQHF. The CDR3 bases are TGTGCCAGCAGTGGTGGACAGGGAAGCCAGCCCCAGCATTTT.

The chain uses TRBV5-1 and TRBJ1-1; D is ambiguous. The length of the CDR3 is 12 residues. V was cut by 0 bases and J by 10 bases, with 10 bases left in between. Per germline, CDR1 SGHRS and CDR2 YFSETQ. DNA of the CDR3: TGCGCCAGCAGCTTGGCCGGAGACGGAGCTTTCTTT. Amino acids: CASSLAGDGAFF.

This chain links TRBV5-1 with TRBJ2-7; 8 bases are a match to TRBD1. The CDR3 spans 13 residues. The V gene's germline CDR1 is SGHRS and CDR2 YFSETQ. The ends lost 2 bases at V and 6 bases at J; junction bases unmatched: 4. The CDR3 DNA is TGCGCCAGCAGCTTAGTCACAGGGGGCGAGCAGTACTTC. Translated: CASSLVTGGEQYF.

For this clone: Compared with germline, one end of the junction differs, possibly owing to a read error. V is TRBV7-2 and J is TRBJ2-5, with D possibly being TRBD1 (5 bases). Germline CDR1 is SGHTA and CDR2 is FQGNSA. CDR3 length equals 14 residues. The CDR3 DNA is TGTGCCAGCAGCTCCAGGGCAACCCAAGAGACCCGGTACTTC. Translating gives CASSSRATQETRYF.

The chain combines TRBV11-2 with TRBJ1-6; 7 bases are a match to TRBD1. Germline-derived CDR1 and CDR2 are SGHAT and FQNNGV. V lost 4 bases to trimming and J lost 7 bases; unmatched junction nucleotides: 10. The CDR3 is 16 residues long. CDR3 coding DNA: TGTGCCAGCAGCTCCAGAGGACAGGTGGTAAATTCACCCCTCCACTTT. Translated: CASSSRGQVVNSPLHF.

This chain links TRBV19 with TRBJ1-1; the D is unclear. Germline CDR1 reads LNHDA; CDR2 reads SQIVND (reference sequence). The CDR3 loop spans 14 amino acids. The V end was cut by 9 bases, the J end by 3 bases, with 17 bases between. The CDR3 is CASHAARTDTEAFF. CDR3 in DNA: TGTGCCAGCCACGCGGCCAGAACCGACACTGAAGCTTTCTTT.

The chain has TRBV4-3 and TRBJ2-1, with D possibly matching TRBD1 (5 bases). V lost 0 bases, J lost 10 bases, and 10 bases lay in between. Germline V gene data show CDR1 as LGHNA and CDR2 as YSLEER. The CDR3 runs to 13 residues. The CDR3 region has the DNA TGCGCCAGCAGCCAAGACAGGGTCGGGGAGCAGTTCTTC. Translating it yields CASSQDRVGEQFF.

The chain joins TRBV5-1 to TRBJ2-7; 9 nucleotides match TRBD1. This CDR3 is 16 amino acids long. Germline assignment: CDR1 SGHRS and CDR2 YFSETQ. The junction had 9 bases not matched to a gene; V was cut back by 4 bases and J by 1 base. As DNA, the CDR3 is TGCGCCAGCAGCCGTACTACCGGGACAGGGTCCTACGAGCAGTACTTC. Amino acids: CASSRTTGTGSYEQYF.

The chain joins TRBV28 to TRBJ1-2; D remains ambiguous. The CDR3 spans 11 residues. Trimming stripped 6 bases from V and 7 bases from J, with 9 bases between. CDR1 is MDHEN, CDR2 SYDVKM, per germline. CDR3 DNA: TGTGCCAGCAGGGAGTTAGGTGGCTACACCTTC. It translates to CASRELGGYTF.

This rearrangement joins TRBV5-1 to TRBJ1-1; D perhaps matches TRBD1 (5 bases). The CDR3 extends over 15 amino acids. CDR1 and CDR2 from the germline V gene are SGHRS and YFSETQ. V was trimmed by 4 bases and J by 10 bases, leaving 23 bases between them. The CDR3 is CASSTDGEGSRVAFF. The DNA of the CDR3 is TGCGCCAGCAGCACCGACGGGGAGGGCAGCAGGGTAGCTTTCTTT. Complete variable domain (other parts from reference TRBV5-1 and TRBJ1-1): KAGVTQTPRYLIKTRGQQVTLSCSPISGHRSVSWYQQTPGQGLQFLFEYFSETQRNKGNFPGRFSGRQFSNSRSEMNVSTLELGDSALYLCASSTDGEGSRVAFFGQGTRLTVV.

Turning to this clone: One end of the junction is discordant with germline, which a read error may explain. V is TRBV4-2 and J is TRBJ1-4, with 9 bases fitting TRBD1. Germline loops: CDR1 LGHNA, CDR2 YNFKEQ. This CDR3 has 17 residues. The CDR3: CASSQRPPGQGTEKLLF. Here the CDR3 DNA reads TGTGCCAGCAGCCAACGCCCCCCCGGACAGGGGACCGAAAAACTGCTTTTT.

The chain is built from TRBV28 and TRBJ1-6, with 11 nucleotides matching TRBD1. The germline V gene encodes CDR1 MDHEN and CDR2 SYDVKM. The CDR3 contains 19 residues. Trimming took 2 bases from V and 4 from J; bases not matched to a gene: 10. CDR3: CASSLNSGQGAFYNSPLHF. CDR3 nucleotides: TGTGCCAGCAGTTTAAATAGCGGACAGGGGGCCTTTTATAATTCACCCCTCCACTTT.

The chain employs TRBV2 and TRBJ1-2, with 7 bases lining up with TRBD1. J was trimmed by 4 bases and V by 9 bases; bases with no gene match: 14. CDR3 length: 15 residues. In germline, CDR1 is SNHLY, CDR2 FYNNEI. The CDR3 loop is CASTPGTEVSYGYTF. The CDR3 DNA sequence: TGTGCCAGTACCCCCGGGACAGAGGTGAGCTATGGCTACACCTTC. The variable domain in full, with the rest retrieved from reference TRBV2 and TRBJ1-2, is EPEVTQTPSHQVTQMGQEVILRCVPISNHLYFYWYRQILGQKVEFLVSFYNNEISEKSEIFDDQFSVERPDGSNFTLKIRSTKLEDSAMYFCASTPGTEVSYGYTFGSGTRLTVV.

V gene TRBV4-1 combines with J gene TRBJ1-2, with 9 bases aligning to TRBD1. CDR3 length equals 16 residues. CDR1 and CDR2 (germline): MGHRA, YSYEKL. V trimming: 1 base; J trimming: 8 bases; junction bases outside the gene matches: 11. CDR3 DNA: TGCGCCAGCAGCCAAGGGTTCAGGGACAGGGTTCACGGCTACACCTTC. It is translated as CASSQGFRDRVHGYTF.

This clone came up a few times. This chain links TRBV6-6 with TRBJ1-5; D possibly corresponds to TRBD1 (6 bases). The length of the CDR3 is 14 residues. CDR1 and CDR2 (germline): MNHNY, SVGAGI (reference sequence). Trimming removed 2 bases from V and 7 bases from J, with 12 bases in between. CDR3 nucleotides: TGTGCCAGCAGTTACAGGGGGTTGGGCCAGCCCCAGCATTTT. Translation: CASSYRGLGQPQHF.